Listed below are T cell receptor beta chains from one sample, sequenced in a study of response to subunit inactivated influenza vaccine. Via MiXCR, TCRdb re-called the RT-PCR reads, giving one row per CDR3 protein. The data show hundreds of thousands of distinct CDR3 sequences, around 22% seen once. This material consisted of PBMCs from blood, taken about 19 months after vaccination. The receptor source for this set is a man aged 50-75 years who received an inactivated influenza vaccine. The CDR3 runs from the conserved cysteine through the conserved F or W. A D gene is named only where the DNA matches it firmly. Rows give clone size only sometimes, using once, few, many, or a class for an expanded clone.

clone_size: NA
d_call: TRBD2
v_call: TRBV28
j_call: TRBJ2-3
cdr3_aa: CASSLSVAGELDTQYF
cdr3_nt: TGTGCCAGCAGTTTGTCGGTAGCGGGCGAACTAGATACGCAGTATTTT

clone_size: few
d_call: NA
v_call: TRBV6-5
j_call: TRBJ2-2
cdr3_aa: CASSYRLPPGGTGELFF
cdr3_nt: TGTGCCAGCAGTTACAGACTCCCCCCCGGCGGCACCGGGGAGCTGTTTTTT

clone_size: NA
d_call: NA
v_call: TRBV5-6
j_call: TRBJ1-2
cdr3_aa: CASSLAHNYGYTF
cdr3_nt: TGTGCCAGCAGCTTGGCCCATAACTATGGCTACACCTTC

clone_size: NA
d_call: TRBD2
v_call: TRBV6-5
j_call: TRBJ2-1
cdr3_aa: CASSYKIGLANYNEQFF
cdr3_nt: TGTGCCAGCAGTTACAAAATTGGACTAGCGAACTACAATGAGCAGTTCTTC

clone_size: NA
d_call: NA
v_call: TRBV10-3
j_call: TRBJ1-1
cdr3_aa: CAISEGDTEAFF
cdr3_nt: TGTGCCATCAGTGAGGGGGACACTGAAGCTTTCTTT

clone_size: NA
d_call: NA
v_call: TRBV5-1
j_call: TRBJ2-2
cdr3_aa: CASSSRPTRTGELFF
cdr3_nt: TGCGCCAGCAGCTCCCGGCCCACTAGAACCGGGGAGCTGTTTTTT

clone_size: few
d_call: NA
v_call: TRBV4-1
j_call: TRBJ1-2
cdr3_aa: CASSQEVGAANYGYTF
cdr3_nt: TGCGCCAGCAGCCAAGAGGTGGGTGCGGCTAACTATGGCTACACCTTC

clone_size: NA
d_call: NA
v_call: TRBV20-1
j_call: TRBJ2-5
cdr3_aa: CSARDETQYF
cdr3_nt: TGCAGTGCTAGAGACGAGACCCAGTACTTC

clone_size: few
d_call: NA
v_call: TRBV29-1
j_call: TRBJ2-2
cdr3_aa: CSVGTFGGGITGELFF
cdr3_nt: TGCAGCGTTGGGACTTTTGGAGGGGGTATCACCGGGGAGCTGTTTTTT

clone_size: NA
d_call: NA
v_call: TRBV29-1
j_call: TRBJ2-2
cdr3_aa: CSVASVTRTGELFF
cdr3_nt: TGCAGCGTCGCATCCGTCACGCGCACCGGGGAGCTGTTTTTT

clone_size: NA
d_call: TRBD1
v_call: TRBV4-3
j_call: TRBJ2-7
cdr3_aa: CASSQDRDRGLYEQYF
cdr3_nt: TGCGCCAGCAGCCAAGACCGGGACAGGGGGCTCTACGAGCAGTACTTC

clone_size: once
d_call: TRBD2
v_call: TRBV12-3/TRBV12-4
j_call: TRBJ2-1
cdr3_aa: CASSLGIGRGWSYNEQFF
cdr3_nt: TGTGCCAGCAGTTTGGGCATCGGGAGGGGATGGTCCTACAATGAGCAGTTCTTC

clone_size: many
d_call: NA
v_call: TRBV3-1
j_call: TRBJ1-6
cdr3_aa: CASRRQGSSPLHF
cdr3_nt: TGTGCCAGCAGACGGCAGGGGTCATCACCCCTCCACTTT

clone_size: NA
d_call: NA
v_call: TRBV10-3
j_call: TRBJ2-5
cdr3_aa: CAISANPQESQYF
cdr3_nt: TGTGCCATCAGTGCGAACCCACAAGAGAGCCAGTACTTC

clone_size: few
d_call: TRBD1
v_call: TRBV7-2
j_call: TRBJ1-1
cdr3_aa: CASSLAPGGRTEAFF
cdr3_nt: TGTGCCAGCAGCTTAGCCCCAGGGGGACGGACTGAAGCTTTCTTT

clone_size: NA
d_call: NA
v_call: TRBV5-1
j_call: TRBJ2-2
cdr3_aa: CASSPGLTNTGELFF
cdr3_nt: TGCGCCAGCAGCCCGGGACTTACAAACACCGGGGAGCTGTTTTTT

clone_size: NA
d_call: TRBD2
v_call: TRBV13
j_call: TRBJ2-3
cdr3_aa: CASSRGGRGDTQYF
cdr3_nt: TGTGCCAGCAGCCGCGGGGGGCGGGGAGATACGCAGTATTTT

clone_size: NA
d_call: TRBD2
v_call: TRBV6-4
j_call: TRBJ2-3
cdr3_aa: CASSDGLARTYRLTDTQYF
cdr3_nt: TGTGCCAGCAGTGACGGACTAGCTAGAACATACCGACTCACAGATACGCAGTATTTT

clone_size: NA
d_call: NA
v_call: TRBV4-3
j_call: TRBJ1-1
cdr3_aa: CASSQEGLESEAFF
cdr3_nt: TGCGCCAGCAGCCAAGAAGGTTTGGAGTCTGAAGCTTTCTTT

clone_size: few
d_call: NA
v_call: TRBV28
j_call: TRBJ2-7
cdr3_aa: CASSPRGPTGYEQYF
cdr3_nt: TGTGCCAGCAGTCCCCGCGGGCCCACTGGCTACGAGCAGTACTTC

clone_size: NA
d_call: NA
v_call: TRBV7-9
j_call: TRBJ1-2
cdr3_aa: CASSSSGAERANYGYTF
cdr3_nt: TGTGCCAGCAGCTCTTCCGGGGCCGAAAGGGCTAACTATGGCTACACCTTC

clone_size: few
d_call: TRBD1
v_call: TRBV20-1
j_call: TRBJ2-7
cdr3_aa: CSARDFTGTGGVNEQYF
cdr3_nt: TGCAGTGCTAGAGATTTCACCGGGACAGGGGGCGTCAACGAGCAGTACTTC

clone_size: NA
d_call: NA
v_call: TRBV3-1
j_call: TRBJ2-1
cdr3_aa: CASSQGLAASYNEQFF
cdr3_nt: TGTGCCAGCAGCCAAGGGTTAGCGGCGTCCTACAATGAGCAGTTCTTC

clone_size: few
d_call: TRBD1
v_call: TRBV7-6
j_call: TRBJ1-4
cdr3_aa: CASSPNPRGHLGTNEKLFF
cdr3_nt: TGTGCCAGCAGCCCTAACCCCAGGGGGCATTTGGGAACTAATGAAAAACTGTTTTTT

clone_size: few
d_call: NA
v_call: TRBV4-3
j_call: TRBJ1-6
cdr3_aa: CASSQDQGHSPLHF
cdr3_nt: TGCGCCAGCAGCCAAGATCAGGGACACTCACCCCTCCACTTT

clone_size: NA
d_call: NA
v_call: TRBV11-1
j_call: TRBJ1-2
cdr3_aa: CASSHLAGERIPLVGYTF
cdr3_nt: TGTGCCAGCAGCCATCTCGCTGGGGAGAGGATTCCGTTAGTTGGCTACACCTTC

clone_size: once
d_call: TRBD1
v_call: TRBV18
j_call: TRBJ2-4
cdr3_aa: CASSPPDRGPLAKNIQYF
cdr3_nt: TGTGCCAGCTCACCACCGGACAGGGGGCCCCTAGCCAAAAACATTCAGTACTTC

clone_size: few
d_call: NA
v_call: TRBV4-3
j_call: TRBJ1-2
cdr3_aa: CASSQERGNGRGYTF
cdr3_nt: TGCGCCAGCAGCCAAGAACGTGGGAACGGTCGGGGCTACACCTTC

clone_size: few
d_call: TRBD1
v_call: TRBV28
j_call: TRBJ2-2
cdr3_aa: CASSSQDRALTGELFF
cdr3_nt: TGTGCCAGCAGTTCCCAGGACAGGGCGTTGACCGGGGAGCTGTTTTTT

clone_size: NA
d_call: TRBD1
v_call: TRBV5-4
j_call: TRBJ1-1
cdr3_aa: CASSPAPGTGNTEAFF
cdr3_nt: TGTGCCAGCAGCCCCGCCCCCGGGACAGGGAACACTGAAGCTTTCTTT

clone_size: NA
d_call: NA
v_call: TRBV30
j_call: TRBJ1-2
cdr3_aa: CAWHREGYTF
cdr3_nt: TGTGCCTGGCACAGGGAAGGCTACACCTTC

clone_size: few
d_call: NA
v_call: TRBV5-1
j_call: TRBJ1-1
cdr3_aa: CASSLAMGKDGRKGNTEAFF
cdr3_nt: TGCGCCAGCAGCTTGGCCATGGGTAAGGACGGGAGAAAGGGGAACACTGAAGCTTTCTTT

clone_size: NA
d_call: NA
v_call: TRBV12-3/TRBV12-4
j_call: TRBJ2-1
cdr3_aa: CASRTKGLKQFF
cdr3_nt: TGTGCCAGCCGGACGAAAGGCCTAAAGCAGTTCTTC

clone_size: NA
d_call: NA
v_call: TRBV18
j_call: TRBJ1-1
cdr3_aa: CASSQGEGTEAFF
cdr3_nt: TGTGCCAGCTCACAGGGGGAAGGCACTGAAGCTTTCTTT

clone_size: few
d_call: TRBD2
v_call: TRBV29-1
j_call: TRBJ2-3
cdr3_aa: CSVWAGASDTQYF
cdr3_nt: TGCAGCGTTTGGGCGGGAGCATCAGATACGCAGTATTTT

clone_size: few
d_call: TRBD1
v_call: TRBV5-1
j_call: TRBJ1-5
cdr3_aa: CASSLTAGGSQPQHF
cdr3_nt: TGCGCCAGCAGCCTCACGGCAGGGGGCAGTCAGCCCCAGCATTTT

clone_size: few
d_call: NA
v_call: TRBV2
j_call: TRBJ2-3
cdr3_aa: CASSPKSTQYF
cdr3_nt: TGTGCCAGCAGTCCAAAAAGTACGCAGTATTTT

clone_size: NA
d_call: TRBD2
v_call: TRBV7-2
j_call: TRBJ2-7
cdr3_aa: CASSPGTSGSSYEQYF
cdr3_nt: TGTGCCAGCAGCCCCGGGACTAGCGGGAGCTCCTACGAGCAGTACTTC

clone_size: few
d_call: NA
v_call: TRBV5-4
j_call: TRBJ1-3
cdr3_aa: CASSFTPRDWTRGTRNTIYF
cdr3_nt: TGTGCCAGCAGCTTCACCCCCCGTGACTGGACCCGAGGTACACGGAACACCATATATTTT

clone_size: NA
d_call: NA
v_call: TRBV12-3/TRBV12-4
j_call: TRBJ1-2
cdr3_aa: CASSPHGPNYGYTF
cdr3_nt: TGTGCCAGCAGCCCCCATGGTCCTAACTATGGCTACACCTTC

clone_size: many
d_call: NA
v_call: TRBV7-2
j_call: TRBJ1-1
cdr3_aa: CASSSGVYTEAFF
cdr3_nt: TGTGCCAGCAGCTCCGGGGTGTACACTGAAGCTTTCTTT

clone_size: NA
d_call: TRBD1
v_call: TRBV5-1
j_call: TRBJ2-3
cdr3_aa: CASSTGQGGPDTQYF
cdr3_nt: TGCGCCAGCAGCACGGGACAGGGAGGCCCGGATACGCAGTATTTT

clone_size: NA
d_call: NA
v_call: TRBV6-1
j_call: TRBJ2-7
cdr3_aa: CASSPQSRTTNYEQYF
cdr3_nt: TGTGCCAGCAGTCCTCAGAGCCGGACCACGAACTACGAGCAGTACTTC

clone_size: many
d_call: NA
v_call: TRBV27
j_call: TRBJ1-2
cdr3_aa: CASKNLPGHRDYGYTF
cdr3_nt: TGTGCCAGCAAAAACCTGCCGGGACACAGGGACTATGGCTACACCTTC

clone_size: many
d_call: TRBD1
v_call: TRBV5-1
j_call: TRBJ1-6
cdr3_aa: CASSLRTGGYNSPLHF
cdr3_nt: TGCGCCAGCAGCCTACGGACAGGGGGCTATAATTCACCCCTCCACTTT

clone_size: NA
d_call: NA
v_call: TRBV10-3
j_call: TRBJ1-6
cdr3_aa: CAITGTENSPLHF
cdr3_nt: TGTGCCATCACGGGGACGGAGAATTCACCCCTCCACTTT

clone_size: NA
d_call: NA
v_call: TRBV15
j_call: TRBJ1-2
cdr3_aa: CATSPERGGRYGYTF
cdr3_nt: TGTGCCACCAGCCCCGAGCGGGGGGGACGCTATGGCTACACCTTC

clone_size: NA
d_call: NA
v_call: TRBV27
j_call: TRBJ2-7
cdr3_aa: CASSLGPEPYYEQYF
cdr3_nt: TGTGCCAGCAGTTTAGGCCCGGAGCCCTACTACGAGCAGTACTTC

clone_size: few
d_call: NA
v_call: TRBV5-1
j_call: TRBJ1-6
cdr3_aa: CASSLFRGMNNSPLHF
cdr3_nt: TGCGCCAGCAGCTTGTTTCGGGGTATGAATAATTCACCCCTCCACTTT

clone_size: NA
d_call: NA
v_call: TRBV18
j_call: TRBJ1-2
cdr3_aa: CASSISRTSGVYGYTF
cdr3_nt: TGTGCCAGCTCAATCTCTCGGACGTCCGGGGTCTATGGCTACACCTTC

clone_size: NA
d_call: TRBD1
v_call: TRBV19
j_call: TRBJ1-5
cdr3_aa: CASSGTAGNQPQHF
cdr3_nt: TGTGCCAGTTCCGGGACAGCGGGCAATCAGCCCCAGCATTTT

clone_size: few
d_call: NA
v_call: TRBV6-5
j_call: TRBJ2-2
cdr3_aa: CASSYFSGESNTGELFF
cdr3_nt: TGTGCCAGCAGTTACTTCTCAGGGGAGTCGAACACCGGGGAGCTGTTTTTT

clone_size: NA
d_call: NA
v_call: TRBV12-3/TRBV12-4
j_call: TRBJ2-1
cdr3_aa: CASSPPESRLYEQFF
cdr3_nt: TGTGCCAGCAGTCCTCCCGAATCGAGGCTTTATGAGCAGTTCTTC

clone_size: NA
d_call: TRBD1
v_call: TRBV7-2
j_call: TRBJ1-6
cdr3_aa: CASKNLQGDSPLHF
cdr3_nt: TGTGCCAGCAAAAACCTCCAGGGGGACTCACCCCTCCACTTT

clone_size: many
d_call: NA
v_call: TRBV5-1
j_call: TRBJ1-6
cdr3_aa: CASSLGSANNSPLHF
cdr3_nt: TGCGCCAGCAGCTTGGGGTCCGCGAATAATTCACCCCTCCACTTT

clone_size: few
d_call: NA
v_call: TRBV5-5
j_call: TRBJ2-5
cdr3_aa: CASIYSETQYF
cdr3_nt: TGTGCCAGCATCTACTCCGAGACCCAGTACTTC

clone_size: few
d_call: NA
v_call: TRBV6-5
j_call: TRBJ2-2
cdr3_aa: CASSYSKQLPGELFF
cdr3_nt: TGTGCCAGCAGTTACTCGAAACAGCTGCCCGGGGAGCTGTTTTTT

clone_size: NA
d_call: TRBD1
v_call: TRBV5-6
j_call: TRBJ1-5
cdr3_aa: CASSLFGRDRVIQPQHF
cdr3_nt: TGTGCCAGCAGTCTCTTCGGCCGTGACAGGGTAATTCAGCCCCAGCATTTT